The 26 T cell receptor beta chains below all came from one sample that was sequenced in a study of blood T cell repertoires in COVID-19. Generated by immunoSEQ multiplex PCR, the TCRdb table keeps only in-frame clones and is missing some. The data hold under 45,000 clones, with roughly 78% observed a single time. Sequencing was done on a sample of peripheral blood. The origin of the receptors is a man between 60 and 75 years old with acute or convalescent COVID-19.

The chain is built from TRBV6-5 and TRBJ2-7; D perhaps matches TRBD2 (6 bases). V lost 7 bases and J lost 4, with 14 bases in between. The CDR3 runs 13 residues. Germline V gives CDR1 MNHEY, CDR2 SVGAGI. The chain's CDR3 is CASNRRGMYEQYF. The DNA of the CDR3 is TGTGCCAGCAATCGCCGGGGGATGTACGAGCAGTACTTC.

The V gene is TRBV5-1, the J gene TRBJ2-2, with 8 bases that match TRBD1. V was clipped by 2 bases and J by 7 bases; unmatched bases: 7. The CDR3 contains 15 residues. The germline V gene has CDR1 SGHRS and CDR2 YFSETQ. CDR3 region: CASSLRQGAGGELFF. DNA for the CDR3: TGCGCCAGCAGCTTAAGGCAGGGGGCTGGCGGGGAGCTGTTTTTT. The whole variable domain, filled in from reference TRBV5-1 and TRBJ2-2, reads KAGVTQTPRYLIKTRGQQVTLSCSPISGHRSVSWYQQTPGQGLQFLFEYFSETQRNKGNFPGRFSGRQFSNSRSEMNVSTLELGDSALYLCASSLRQGAGGELFFGEGSRLTVL.

The CDR3 DNA is TGTGCCAGCAGTTATGAGTCAGGGTTCTCCTACGAGCAGTACTTC. Residues: CASSYESGFSYEQYF. V usage is TRBV6-2 or TRBV6-3 and J usage is TRBJ2-7; possible D gene TRBD1, 5 bases. This CDR3 region has 15 residues. Trimming shortened V by 3 bases and J by 0 bases, and 12 bases separated the two germline ends. Germline loops: CDR1 MNHEY, CDR2 SVGEGT.

This clone was seen a single time. V gene TRBV28 combines with J gene TRBJ2-5; 8 bases agree with TRBD2. The length of the CDR3 is 14 residues. Germline loops: CDR1 MDHEN, CDR2 SYDVKM. V shed 5 bases, J shed 1 base, and the junction held 3 bases outside the gene matches. The CDR3 reads CASSPGTSQETQYF. CDR3 DNA sequence: TGTGCCAGCAGTCCCGGGACTAGCCAAGAGACCCAGTACTTC.

This clone was counted a single time. V usage is TRBV5-4 and J usage is TRBJ2-7; the D gene is possibly TRBD2 (5 bases). Trimming shortened V by 0 bases and J by 6 bases, and 13 bases separated the two germline ends. The germline gives CDR1 SGHNT, CDR2 YYREEE (reference sequence). The CDR3 contains 14 residues. The CDR3 DNA sequence: TGTGCCAGCAGCTTGGGAGGGTTCGGTGCCGAGCAGTACTTC. This translates into CASSLGGFGAEQYF. Complete variable domain (other parts from reference TRBV5-4 and TRBJ2-7): ETGVTQSPTHLIKTRGQQVTLRCSSQSGHNTVSWYQQALGQGPQFIFQYYREEENGRGNFPPRFSGLQFPNYSSELNVNALELDDSALYLCASSLGGFGAEQYFGPGTRLTVT.

This chain uses TRBV2 with TRBJ1-5; a weak D match, TRBD1 (5 bases). This CDR3 comprises 15 residues. V dropped 7 bases and J dropped 6 bases, with 19 bases sitting between them. Germline loops: CDR1 SNHLY, CDR2 FYNNEI. DNA of the CDR3: TGTGCCAGCAAGAGAGAGACAGCTAGGCTTCAGCCCCAGCATTTT. Translation: CASKRETARLQPQHF.

This chain connects TRBV5-1 to TRBJ2-7; no firm D call. The length of the CDR3 is 13 residues. Germline V gene sequence: CDR1 SGHRS, CDR2 YFSETQ. V gave up 0 bases and J gave up 2 bases, with 6 bases separating them. CDR3 region: CASSLAAAYEQYF. DNA of the CDR3: TGCGCCAGCAGCTTGGCTGCAGCCTACGAGCAGTACTTC. The entire variable domain, with the rest obtained from reference TRBV5-1 and TRBJ2-7, is as follows: KAGVTQTPRYLIKTRGQQVTLSCSPISGHRSVSWYQQTPGQGLQFLFEYFSETQRNKGNFPGRFSGRQFSNSRSEMNVSTLELGDSALYLCASSLAAAYEQYFGPGTRLTVT.

The table lists this clone with a count of one. The chain uses TRBV11-3 and TRBJ2-6, with 8 nucleotides matching TRBD2. This CDR3 comprises 17 residues. CDR1 is SGHNT, CDR2 YENEEA, per germline. Trimming removed 5 bases from V and 2 bases from J; junction bases left unmatched: 8. This CDR3 is CASSKFTGGTGANVLTF. The CDR3 DNA is TGTGCCAGCAGCAAATTTACGGGGGGGACTGGGGCCAACGTCCTGACTTTC.

This chain connects TRBV7-9 to TRBJ1-4; D not certain. V lost 1 base and J 8 bases, leaving 5 bases between the germline ends. Germline-derived CDR1 and CDR2 are SEHNR and FQNEAQ (reference sequence). The CDR3 is made up of 12 amino acids. CDR3 residues: CASSLGGEKLFF. The CDR3 DNA follows: TGTGCCAGCAGCTTAGGAGGGGAAAAACTGTTTTTT.

This clone was seen only once. The chain links TRBV10-1 to TRBJ2-1; TRBD2 matches at 11 bases. The trim removed 4 bases at V and 7 bases at J, leaving 6 bases unmatched. The germline gives CDR1 WNHNN, CDR2 SYGVQD (reference sequence). CDR3 length: 15 amino acids. The DNA of the CDR3 is TGCGCCAGCAGTGCCAGAACTAGCGGGAGTAATGAGCAGTTCTTC. Residues: CASSARTSGSNEQFF.

The chain joins TRBV5-1 to TRBJ1-5; TRBD1 might be the D (5 bases). The CDR3 runs 15 residues. V dropped 4 bases and J dropped 5 bases, with 16 bases sitting between them. Germline V gene sequence: CDR1 SGHRS, CDR2 YFSETQ. CDR3 amino acids: CASSPVSGQDQPQHF. The CDR3, as DNA: TGCGCCAGCAGCCCCGTTTCAGGGCAAGATCAGCCCCAGCATTTT.

This clone appeared once. The chain carries TRBV7-2 and TRBJ2-3; TRBD2 agrees at 13 bases. Germline V CDR1 and CDR2: SGHTA, FQGNSA. The CDR3 is made up of 14 amino acids. The junction had 4 bases not matched to a gene; V was cut back by 5 bases and J by 8 bases. The DNA for the CDR3 is TGTGCCAGCAGCACCCGACTAGCGGGAGGTACGCAGTATTTT. Amino acids: CASSTRLAGGTQYF.

J is TRBJ2-3 and V is TRBV5-1; 9 positions match TRBD1. The germline gives CDR1 SGHRS, CDR2 YFSETQ. Trimming at V came to 4 bases and at J to 3 bases, leaving 9 bases not matched to a gene. CDR3 size: 16 residues. The CDR3 spells CASSTGTGRGTDTQYF. The DNA for the CDR3 is TGCGCCAGCAGCACCGGGACAGGGCGAGGGACAGATACGCAGTATTTT.

The CDR3 is CASRLAPDTGELFF. The CDR3 DNA is TGTGCCAGTCGACTAGCCCCCGACACCGGGGAGCTGTTTTTT. The chain is built from TRBV6-5 and TRBJ2-2; 7 bases line up with TRBD2. Germline loops: CDR1 MNHEY, CDR2 SVGAGI. The CDR3 contains 14 residues. The J segment lost 3 bases and the V segment lost 9 bases, leaving 7 bases of the junction unmatched.

The chain joins TRBV2 to TRBJ1-5; D is unclear. The CDR3 consists of 12 residues. V was cut by 1 base and J by 7 bases, with 5 bases left in between. Germline V gives CDR1 SNHLY, CDR2 FYNNEI. The chain's CDR3 is CASSEVPQPQHF. The CDR3 DNA is TGTGCCAGCAGTGAAGTTCCGCAGCCCCAGCATTTT.

The chain couples TRBV3-1 (or the pseudogene TRBV3-2) to TRBJ2-1; 7 bases line up with TRBD2. The CDR3 runs 14 residues. Germline CDR1 LGHDT, CDR2 YNNKEL (reference sequence). With V trimmed by 6 bases and J by 7 bases, 9 bases remained unmatched. The CDR3 loop is CASRASGVQNEQFF. DNA for the CDR3: TGTGCCAGCAGAGCTAGCGGAGTACAGAATGAGCAGTTCTTC.

The CDR3 nucleotides are TGTGCCAGCAGCCGGTCGAACTACGAGCAGTACTTC. Translating it yields CASSRSNYEQYF. V usage is TRBV9 and J usage is TRBJ2-7; D is undetermined. The V end was cut by 4 bases, the J end by 3 bases, with 8 bases between. The CDR3 consists of 12 residues. Germline V gives CDR1 SGDLS, CDR2 YYNGEE. The full variable domain, rest sourced from reference TRBV9 and TRBJ2-7, is DSGVTQTPKHLITATGQRVTLRCSPRSGDLSVYWYQQSLDQGLQFLIQYYNGEERAKGNILERFSAQQFPDLHSELNLSSLELGDSALYFCASSRSNYEQYFGPGTRLTVT.

The V gene is TRBV11-2, the J gene TRBJ2-3, with a tentative D call TRBD2 (6 bases). The germline CDR1 and CDR2 sequences are SGHAT and FQNNGV. V dropped 1 base and J dropped 6 bases, with 8 bases sitting between them. The CDR3 length is 13 residues. The CDR3 reads CASSLVAGDTQYF. The CDR3 DNA reads TGTGCCAGCAGCTTAGTGGCGGGGGATACGCAGTATTTT. Full variable domain (rest looked up from reference TRBV11-2 and TRBJ2-3): EAGVAQSPRYKIIEKRQSVAFWCNPISGHATLYWYQQILGQGPKLLIQFQNNGVVDDSQLPKDRFSAERLKGVDSTLKIQPAKLEDSAVYLCASSLVAGDTQYFGPGTRLTVL.

This rearrangement joins TRBV6-6 to TRBJ2-2, with 11 bases that match TRBD2. The ends lost 6 bases at V and 2 bases at J; junction bases unmatched: 5. The CDR3 consists of 16 residues. Germline lookup yields CDR1 MNHNY and CDR2 SVGAGI (reference sequence). As DNA, the CDR3 is TGTGCCAGCAGACGGACTAGCGGGTCTAACACCGGGGAGCTGTTTTTT. Its translation: CASRRTSGSNTGELFF.

The chain carries TRBV2 and TRBJ1-5; D is possibly TRBD1 (6 bases). Trimming cost V 4 bases and J 0 bases, with 13 bases left between them. Germline V gives CDR1 SNHLY, CDR2 FYNNEI. The CDR3 loop spans 16 amino acids. The CDR3 is CASSANRVISNQPQHF. The CDR3 nucleotides read TGTGCCAGCAGTGCGAACAGGGTTATTAGCAATCAGCCCCAGCATTTT.

This clone was observed a single time. This sequence joins TRBV7-2 and TRBJ1-2; TRBD1 might be the D (5 bases). V was pared by 1 base and J by 8 bases, with 11 bases between. The CDR3 spans 13 residues. Germline-derived CDR1 and CDR2 are SGHTA and FQGNSA. The DNA for the CDR3 is TGTGCCAGCAGCTTAGAACCAGGGAAGGGCTACACCTTC. Translating it yields CASSLEPGKGYTF. Together with reference TRBV7-2 and TRBJ1-2, the CDR3 gives the full variable domain: GAGVSQSPSNKVTEKGKDVELRCDPISGHTALYWYRQSLGQGLEFLIYFQGNSAPDKSGLPSDRFSAERTGGSVSTLTIQRTQQEDSAVYLCASSLEPGKGYTFGSGTRLTVV.

The chain is built from TRBV6-5 and TRBJ2-3; 9 nucleotides agree with TRBD2. From germline, CDR1 is MNHEY and CDR2 SVGAGI. Trimming cost V 8 bases and J 2 bases; bases outside gene matches: 5. The CDR3 totals 14 residues. This chain's CDR3 is CASGLAGATDTQYF. In DNA, the CDR3 is TGTGCCAGCGGTTTAGCGGGAGCCACAGATACGCAGTATTTT.

The gene calls are TRBV6-1 and TRBJ1-5; D unresolved. Germline CDR1 and CDR2: MNHNS and SASEGT. The V and J ends lost 3 bases and 12 bases respectively, with 9 bases between them. This CDR3 is built from 11 residues. The CDR3: CASSDRRVQHF. Here the CDR3 DNA reads TGTGCCAGCAGTGATAGGAGGGTCCAGCATTTT.

This clone was seen once. V usage is TRBV5-4 and J usage is TRBJ1-3; no clear D gene. The CDR3 has 14 amino acids. From germline, CDR1 is SGHNT and CDR2 YYREEE (reference sequence). Trimming cost V 2 bases and J 2 bases, with 8 bases left between them. The CDR3 here is CASSFTGAGNTIYF. DNA of the CDR3: TGTGCCAGCAGCTTTACTGGAGCTGGAAACACCATATATTTT.

The chain employs TRBV11-2 and TRBJ1-6; 8 positions agree with TRBD1. CDR1 SGHAT and CDR2 FQNNGV come from the germline V gene. The CDR3 runs 15 residues. With 1 base clipped from V and 10 bases from J, the junction kept 6 bases outside the gene matches. CDR3 sequence: CASSLAGQGGSPLHF. The DNA of the CDR3 is TGTGCCAGCAGCTTAGCCGGACAGGGCGGATCACCCCTCCACTTT.

The chain employs TRBV19 and TRBJ1-1; D gene unclear. Germline values: CDR1 LNHDA, CDR2 SQIVND (reference sequence). Deletions cut 7 bases from V and 3 bases from J, with 12 bases between. This CDR3 is built from 13 residues. The CDR3 loop is CASISGRYTEAFF. Written as DNA, the CDR3 is TGTGCCAGTATTTCAGGCCGATACACTGAAGCTTTCTTT.